Each of the 26 T cell receptor beta chains below was sequenced from the same sample in a study of blood T cells in healthy people across ages. It was with a sample-barcoded 5' primer and a J-beta primer mix that a second PCR of roughly 6 to 11 cycles was run. A single record per CDR3 protein comes from TCRdb applying MiXCR to the 5' RACE reads. Among 1.5 million or so distinct CDR3 sequences listed, 35% to 45% were seen once. Sequenced input: blood. Receptor source: a young woman in good health.

This clonotype was observed a handful of times. V is TRBV7-9 and J is TRBJ1-2; TRBD1 might be the D (6 bases). CDR3 size: 17 residues. V lost 4 bases, J lost 1 base, and 19 bases lay in between. The germline gives CDR1 SEHNR, CDR2 FQNEAQ (reference sequence). The CDR3 nucleotides are TGTGCCAGCAGCTGGGGGGCCACGGGGGCCTATAACTATGGCTACACCTTC. Its protein product is CASSWGATGAYNYGYTF.

This chain links TRBV13 with TRBJ2-5, with TRBD2 matching 10 bases. The J segment lost 11 bases and the V segment lost 6 bases, leaving 9 bases of the junction unmatched. The CDR3 loop spans 13 amino acids. Germline CDR1 and CDR2: PRHDT and FYEKMQ (reference sequence). CDR3 nucleotides: TGTGCCAGCAGTAGCGGGGGGTTCGGTGAGCAGTACTTC. Translation gives CASSSGGFGEQYF.

The chain uses TRBV7-9 and TRBJ1-2; D ambiguous. V was pared by 1 base and J by 4 bases, with 13 bases between. The length of the CDR3 is 15 residues. Germline V gives CDR1 SEHNR, CDR2 FQNEAQ (reference sequence). The CDR3 bases are TGTGCCAGCAGCTTAGAAACAGAGGAGGGCTATGGCTACACCTTC. It translates to CASSLETEEGYGYTF.

The genes are TRBV11-2 and TRBJ2-1; 10 bases match TRBD1. There are 21 residues in the CDR3. V lost 0 bases to trimming and J lost 4 bases; unmatched junction nucleotides: 18. Per germline, CDR1 SGHAT and CDR2 FQNNGV. CDR3 DNA sequence: TGTGCCAGCAGCTTAGATCCCTGGACAGGGGGAGGGGGGACAGATTACAATGAGCAGTTCTTC. Translated, it gives CASSLDPWTGGGGTDYNEQFF.

This clonotype was observed a few times. The gene calls are TRBV5-1 and TRBJ2-1; no definite D call. Trimming cost V 1 base and J 0 bases, with 5 bases left between them. CDR3 length: 14 amino acids. In germline, CDR1 is SGHRS, CDR2 YFSETQ. Written as DNA, the CDR3 is TGCGCCAGCAGCTTGAAGGGCTCCTACAATGAGCAGTTCTTC. Amino acids: CASSLKGSYNEQFF.

The chain is built from TRBV10-1 and TRBJ2-5, with D tentatively TRBD1 or TRBD2 (5 bases each). Trimming took off 6 bases at V and 11 bases at J, with 16 bases between the two ends. Germline loops: CDR1 WNHNN, CDR2 SYGVQD (reference sequence). The CDR3 has 12 amino acids. Here the CDR3 DNA reads TGCGCCAGCAGGAGGGGTGTTTGGGAGCAGTACTTC. It specifies CASRRGVWEQYF.

This sequence joins TRBV7-3 and TRBJ2-2, with 12 bases matching TRBD1. The CDR3 runs to 15 residues. V dropped 5 bases and J dropped 7; count of bases not matched to a gene: 5. Germline CDR1 reads SGHTA; CDR2 reads FQGTGA. In DNA, the CDR3 is TGTGCCAGCAGCCCGGGGACAGGGGGCTTCGGGGAGCTGTTTTTT. This translates into CASSPGTGGFGELFF.

The V call is TRBV7-2, the J call TRBJ2-5; D may match TRBD1 or TRBD2 (5 bases each). The CDR3 is 15 residues long. Trimming stripped 5 bases from V and 1 base from J, with 14 bases between. CDR1 and CDR2 (germline): SGHTA, FQGNSA. The CDR3, as DNA: TGTGCCAGCAGCCAGGGCTGTGGAGGCCAAGAGACCCAGTACTTC. Its translation is CASSQGCGGQETQYF.

This chain joins TRBV6-1 and TRBJ2-7; 14 bases fit TRBD2. Looked up from germline, CDR1 is MNHNS and CDR2 is SASEGT. The V and J ends lost 5 bases and 0 bases, in that order; junction bases with no gene match: 12. There are 19 residues in the CDR3. The chain's CDR3 is CASSPTQGLAGEYSYEQYF. The CDR3 nucleotides are TGTGCCAGCAGTCCGACGCAGGGACTAGCGGGAGAGTACTCCTACGAGCAGTACTTC.

A remark on this clonotype: A read error may be the cause here, since a much bigger clone is one base away. The chain is built from TRBV10-3 and TRBJ2-1; D unresolved. The CDR3 is made up of 13 amino acids. Per germline, CDR1 ENHRY and CDR2 SYGVKD. Between the trimmed V and J ends, which lost 0 bases and 8 bases, there was a span of 8 bases. The DNA for the CDR3 is TGTGCCATCAGTGAGTCGGGGTGTGATGAGCAGTTCTTC. Its translation is CAISESGCDEQFF.

This CDR3 reads CASPSLSPSLEGEAFF. The CDR3 region has the DNA TGTGCCAGTCCCTCCTTAAGTCCCTCCTTGGAAGGGGAAGCTTTCTTT. V and J are TRBV6-1 and TRBJ1-1; the D is unclear. Trimming took off 9 bases at V and 8 bases at J, with 28 bases between the two ends. This CDR3 comprises 16 residues. CDR1 MNHNS and CDR2 SASEGT come from the germline V gene.

As concerns this clonotype: A much more abundant neighbour one base away suggests this may be a read error. CDR3 residues: CSVASRVAYEQYF. The CDR3, as DNA: TGCAGCGTTGCTTCCCGGGTCGCCTACGAGCAGTACTTC. The chain uses TRBV29-1 and TRBJ2-7; D is ambiguous. Germline CDR1 is SQVTM and CDR2 is ANQGSEA. This CDR3 region has 13 residues. Trimming took off 4 bases at V and 2 bases at J, with 12 bases between the two ends.

The chain is built from TRBV6-1 and TRBJ2-3, with 7 bases matching TRBD1. The length of the CDR3 is 15 residues. V shed 6 bases and J 0 bases; nucleotides not matched to a gene: 6. Per germline, CDR1 MNHNS and CDR2 SASEGT. This chain's CDR3 is CASSPDRISTDTQYF. The CDR3 coding sequence is TGTGCCAGCAGCCCGGACAGGATTAGCACAGATACGCAGTATTTT.

The chain joins TRBV9 to TRBJ2-7; D not resolved. From germline, CDR1 is SGDLS and CDR2 YYNGEE. The CDR3 runs to 15 residues. The V and J ends lost 3 bases and 1 base respectively, with 14 bases between them. The CDR3 DNA is TGTGCCAGCAGCGCCGACACGTCGGGTTCCTACGAGCAGTACTTC. The encoded protein is CASSADTSGSYEQYF.

This clonotype appeared a few times. The chain combines TRBV4-2 with TRBJ2-3; 8 nucleotides match TRBD2. Losses at the gene ends were 0 bases for V and 5 bases for J; bases not matched to a gene: 4. Germline V gives CDR1 LGHNA, CDR2 YNFKEQ. The CDR3 loop spans 15 amino acids. The CDR3 spells CASSQDPGGGDTQYF. The CDR3 DNA reads TGTGCCAGCAGCCAAGATCCGGGGGGGGGAGATACGCAGTATTTT.

The J gene is TRBJ2-7, the V gene TRBV5-4, with 7 bases matching TRBD1. CDR1 and CDR2 (germline): SGHNT, YYREEE (reference sequence). The CDR3 spans 16 residues. V lost 0 bases to trimming and J lost 0 bases; unmatched junction nucleotides: 6. The CDR3 DNA follows: TGTGCCAGCAGCTTGGAGGGACAGACCTTCTCCTACGAGCAGTACTTC. Translated, it gives CASSLEGQTFSYEQYF.

The chain combines TRBV6-5 with TRBJ1-1; weak D call: TRBD1 (5 bases). Germline-derived CDR1 and CDR2 are MNHEY and SVGAGI. The CDR3 covers 14 residues. V lost 6 bases, J lost 6 bases, and 17 bases lay in between. The DNA of the CDR3 is TGTGCCAGCAGCTCGCGACAGAGAGTTTCTGAAGCTTTCTTT. Its protein product is CASSSRQRVSEAFF.

This clonotype has only a few counts. The rearrangement uses TRBV7-3 and TRBJ1-1; D possibly corresponds to TRBD1 (6 bases). From germline, CDR1 is SGHTA and CDR2 FQGTGA. V was trimmed by 4 bases and J by 7 bases, leaving 16 bases between them. CDR3 length equals 14 residues. The DNA of the CDR3 is TGTGCCAGCAGCTCCGGGGGGGCAAGTGGTGAAGCTTTCTTT. Amino acids: CASSSGGASGEAFF.

CDR3 nucleotides: TGTGCCAGTAGTAAACCGACAGGCCTAGGCACAGATACGCAGTATTTT. Amino acids: CASSKPTGLGTDTQYF. The chain carries TRBV19 and TRBJ2-3, with a weak D call TRBD1 (6 bases). CDR1 LNHDA and CDR2 SQIVND come from the germline V gene (reference sequence). With 4 bases removed from V and 1 base from J, the gap between germline ends came to 15 bases. CDR3 length equals 16 residues. Full variable domain (missing parts from reference TRBV19 and TRBJ2-3): DGGITQSPKYLFRKEGQNVTLSCEQNLNHDAMYWYRQDPGQGLRLIYYSQIVNDFQKGDIAEGYSVSREKKESFPLTVTSAQKNPTAFYLCASSKPTGLGTDTQYFGPGTRLTVL.

The gene calls are TRBV12-3 or TRBV12-4 and TRBJ2-7; D is possibly TRBD1 (6 bases). V lost 7 bases and J lost 3, with 13 bases in between. CDR3 size: 13 residues. CDR3 nucleotides: TGTGCCAGCACGACCCGGACAGACTACGAGCAGTACTTC. Translation gives CASTTRTDYEQYF.

The chain carries TRBV28 and TRBJ2-1, with a tentative D call TRBD1 (6 bases). The germline CDR1 and CDR2 sequences are MDHEN and SYDVKM. CDR3 size: 16 residues. V lost 7 bases, J lost 2 bases, and 18 bases lay in between. CDR3 nucleotide sequence: TGTGCCAGCACTGAACGCTACAGGGAGCCCTACAATGAGCAGTTCTTC. Translated, it gives CASTERYREPYNEQFF. Full variable domain (remainder filled in from reference TRBV28 and TRBJ2-1): DVKVTQSSRYLVKRTGEKVFLECVQDMDHENMFWYRQDPGLGLRLIYFSYDVKMKEKGDIPEGYSVSREKKERFSLILESASTNQTSMYLCASTERYREPYNEQFFGPGTRLTVL.

This clonotype was observed once. The chain carries TRBV4-1 and TRBJ2-7; the match to TRBD2 covers 8 bases. Germline assignment: CDR1 MGHRA and CDR2 YSYEKL. V was clipped by 10 bases and J by 0 bases; unmatched bases: 14. The CDR3 sequence is 16 residues long. Here the CDR3 reads CANKPARGVSSYEQYF. In nucleotides, the CDR3 is TGCGCCAACAAACCCGCGCGGGGGGTCAGCTCCTACGAGCAGTACTTC.

This clonotype was seen a handful of times. The chain recombines TRBV9 with TRBJ2-3; possibly TRBD2 for D (6 bases). CDR1 and CDR2 (germline): SGDLS, YYNGEE. The CDR3 is 13 residues long. V lost 8 bases to trimming and J lost 4 bases, with 14 bases between them. In nucleotides, the CDR3 is TGTGCCAGTAGGGAGGTAGCGGCAGATACGCAGTATTTT. Its translation: CASREVAADTQYF.

The rearrangement joins TRBV21-1 to TRBJ2-1; whether TRBD1, the table's D call, matches the DNA was not checked. TRBV21-1 is a pseudogene segment. This CDR3 comprises 15 residues. CDR3 nucleotides: TGTGCCAGCAGCAAAACGCCACCGGGACGGAATGAGCAGTTCTTC. This gives the protein CASSKTPPGRNEQFF.

J is TRBJ1-1 and V is TRBV5-1; 7 bases align to TRBD1. The CDR3 is 17 residues long. V dropped 4 bases and J dropped 3; count of bases not matched to a gene: 15. Germline CDR1 SGHRS, CDR2 YFSETQ. CDR3 nucleotides: TGCGCCAGCAGCGTACCGGGACAGACCCGAGGGTACACTGAAGCTTTCTTT. Its protein product is CASSVPGQTRGYTEAFF.

The chain carries TRBV5-1 and TRBJ2-1, with 10 bases fitting TRBD2. The assigned J gene may be wrong: the sequence end matches TRBJ2-7 better. There are 14 residues in the CDR3. Germline V gives CDR1 SGHRS, CDR2 YFSETQ. In DNA form, the CDR3 reads TGCGCCAGCAGCTTCAGCGGGGGGGCCAATGAGCAGTACTTC. It codes for CASSFSGGANEQYF.